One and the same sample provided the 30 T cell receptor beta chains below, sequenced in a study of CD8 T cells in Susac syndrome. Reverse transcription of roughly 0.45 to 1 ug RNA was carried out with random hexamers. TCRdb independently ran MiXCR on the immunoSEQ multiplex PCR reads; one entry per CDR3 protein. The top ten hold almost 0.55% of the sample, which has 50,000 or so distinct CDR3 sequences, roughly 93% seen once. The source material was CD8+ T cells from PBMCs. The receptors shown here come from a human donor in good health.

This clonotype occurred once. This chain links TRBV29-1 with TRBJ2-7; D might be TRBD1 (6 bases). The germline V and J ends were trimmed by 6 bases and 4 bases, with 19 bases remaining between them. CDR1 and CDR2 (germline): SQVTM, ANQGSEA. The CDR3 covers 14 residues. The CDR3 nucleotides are TGCAGCGTAGAGGACCCTGGACAGCTGTACGAGCAGTACTTC. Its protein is CSVEDPGQLYEQYF.

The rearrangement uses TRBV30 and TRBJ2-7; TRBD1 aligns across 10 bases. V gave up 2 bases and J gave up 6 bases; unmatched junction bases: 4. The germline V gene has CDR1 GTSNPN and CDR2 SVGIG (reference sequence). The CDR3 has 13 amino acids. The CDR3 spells CAWSSRTGGEQYF. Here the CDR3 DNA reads TGTGCCTGGAGTTCTAGGACAGGGGGCGAGCAGTACTTC. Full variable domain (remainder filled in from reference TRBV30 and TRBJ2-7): SQTIHQWPATLVQPVGSPLSLECTVEGTSNPNLYWYRQAAGRGLQLLFYSVGIGQISSEVPQNLSASRPQDRQFILSSKKLLLSDSGFYLCAWSSRTGGEQYFGPGTRLTVT.

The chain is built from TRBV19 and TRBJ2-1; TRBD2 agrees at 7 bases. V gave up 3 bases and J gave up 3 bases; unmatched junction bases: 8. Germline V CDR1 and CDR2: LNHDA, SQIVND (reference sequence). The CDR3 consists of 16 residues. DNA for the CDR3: TGTGCCAGTAGTATGGGGGGGTTTGGTATCTACAATGAGCAGTTCTTC. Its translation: CASSMGGFGIYNEQFF. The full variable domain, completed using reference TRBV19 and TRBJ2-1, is DGGITQSPKYLFRKEGQNVTLSCEQNLNHDAMYWYRQDPGQGLRLIYYSQIVNDFQKGDIAEGYSVSREKKESFPLTVTSAQKNPTAFYLCASSMGGFGIYNEQFFGPGTRLTVL.

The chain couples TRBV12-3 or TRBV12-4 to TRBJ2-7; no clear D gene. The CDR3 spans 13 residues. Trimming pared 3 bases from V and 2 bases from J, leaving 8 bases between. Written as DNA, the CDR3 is TGTGCCAGCAGTTTGGAAACAACCTACGAGCAGTACTTC. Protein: CASSLETTYEQYF.

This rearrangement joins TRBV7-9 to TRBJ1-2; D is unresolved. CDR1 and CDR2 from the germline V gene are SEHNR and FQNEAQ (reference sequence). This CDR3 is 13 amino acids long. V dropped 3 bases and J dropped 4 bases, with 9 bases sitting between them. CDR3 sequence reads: CASSFGESYGYTF. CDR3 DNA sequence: TGTGCCAGCAGCTTTGGAGAGAGCTATGGCTACACCTTC.

As DNA, the CDR3 is TGCAGCGTTTGGACACCCTACGAGCAGTACTTC. It is translated as CSVWTPYEQYF. The V call is TRBV29-1, the J call TRBJ2-7, with D maybe TRBD1 (5 bases). This CDR3 has 11 amino acids. V lost 5 bases, J lost 2 bases, and 7 bases lay in between. Germline V gene data show CDR1 as SQVTM and CDR2 as ANQGSEA.

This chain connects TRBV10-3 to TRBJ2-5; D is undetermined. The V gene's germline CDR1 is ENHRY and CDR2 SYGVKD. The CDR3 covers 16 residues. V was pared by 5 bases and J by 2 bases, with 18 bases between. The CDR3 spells CAISSPPVTGQETQYF. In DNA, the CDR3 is TGTGCCATCAGTTCCCCTCCCGTGACTGGACAAGAGACCCAGTACTTC.

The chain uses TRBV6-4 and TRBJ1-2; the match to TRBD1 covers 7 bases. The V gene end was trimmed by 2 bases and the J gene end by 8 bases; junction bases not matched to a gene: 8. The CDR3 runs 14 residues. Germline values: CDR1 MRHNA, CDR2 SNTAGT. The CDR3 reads CASSDLDRPTGYTF. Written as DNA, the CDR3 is TGTGCCAGCAGTGACCTGGACAGGCCAACGGGCTACACCTTC.

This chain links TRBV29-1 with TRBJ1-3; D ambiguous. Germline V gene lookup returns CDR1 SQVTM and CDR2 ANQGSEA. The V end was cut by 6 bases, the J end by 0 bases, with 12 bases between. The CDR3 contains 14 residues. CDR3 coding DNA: TGCAGCGTGGTCAGGCGGAGCTCTGGAAACACCATATATTTT. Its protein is CSVVRRSSGNTIYF.

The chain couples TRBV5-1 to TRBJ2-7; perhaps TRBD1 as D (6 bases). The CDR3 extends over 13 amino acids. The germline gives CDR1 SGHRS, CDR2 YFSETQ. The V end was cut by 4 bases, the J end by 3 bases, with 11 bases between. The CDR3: CASSRGQFYEQYF. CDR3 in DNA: TGCGCCAGCAGCAGAGGACAGTTCTACGAGCAGTACTTC.

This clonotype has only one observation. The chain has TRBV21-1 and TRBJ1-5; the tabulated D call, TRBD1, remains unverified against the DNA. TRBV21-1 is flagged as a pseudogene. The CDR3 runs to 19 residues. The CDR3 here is CASSKTTRTILYSNQPQHF. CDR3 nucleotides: TGTGCCAGCAGCAAAACTACACGGACAATTCTATATAGCAATCAGCCCCAGCATTTT.

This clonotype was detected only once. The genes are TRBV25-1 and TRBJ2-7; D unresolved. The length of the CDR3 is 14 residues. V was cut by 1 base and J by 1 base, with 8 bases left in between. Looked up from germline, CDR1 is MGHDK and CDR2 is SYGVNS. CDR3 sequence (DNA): TGTGCCAGCAGTGAATTATACCAATCCTACGAGCAGTACTTC. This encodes CASSELYQSYEQYF.

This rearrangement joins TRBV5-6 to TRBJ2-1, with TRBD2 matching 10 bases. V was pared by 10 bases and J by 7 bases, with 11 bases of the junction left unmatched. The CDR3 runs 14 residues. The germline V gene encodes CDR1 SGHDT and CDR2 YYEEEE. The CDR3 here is CAAGKREGLNEQFF. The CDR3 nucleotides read TGTGCCGCTGGGAAGCGGGAGGGCCTGAATGAGCAGTTCTTC.

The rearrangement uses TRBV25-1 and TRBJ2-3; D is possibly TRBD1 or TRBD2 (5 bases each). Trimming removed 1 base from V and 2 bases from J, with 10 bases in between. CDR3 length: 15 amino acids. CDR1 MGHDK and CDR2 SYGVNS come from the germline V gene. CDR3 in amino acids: CASSELLGDTDTQYF. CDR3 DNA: TGTGCCAGCAGTGAATTACTAGGGGACACAGATACGCAGTATTTT.

The CDR3 coding sequence is TGTGCCAGCTCACCACCATTCGTACTAGCGGGAGGTTACAATGAGCAGTTCTTC. Its translation is CASSPPFVLAGGYNEQFF. V and J are TRBV18 and TRBJ2-1; 12 bases fit TRBD2. The ends lost 0 bases at V and 4 bases at J; junction bases unmatched: 7. Germline CDR1 KGHSH, CDR2 LQKENI. This CDR3 is 18 amino acids long.

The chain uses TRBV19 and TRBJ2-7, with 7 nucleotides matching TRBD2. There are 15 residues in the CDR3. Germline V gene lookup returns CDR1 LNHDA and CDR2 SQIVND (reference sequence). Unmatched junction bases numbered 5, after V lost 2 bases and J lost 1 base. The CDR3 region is CASSIRAGPSYEQYF. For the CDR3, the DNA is TGTGCCAGTAGTATACGAGCGGGACCATCCTACGAGCAGTACTTC.

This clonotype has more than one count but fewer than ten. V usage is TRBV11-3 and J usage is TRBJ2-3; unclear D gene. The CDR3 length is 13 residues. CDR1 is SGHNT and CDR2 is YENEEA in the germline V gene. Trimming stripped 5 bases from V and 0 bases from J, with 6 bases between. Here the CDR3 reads CASSPGSTDTQYF. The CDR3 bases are TGTGCCAGCAGCCCCGGGAGCACAGATACGCAGTATTTT.

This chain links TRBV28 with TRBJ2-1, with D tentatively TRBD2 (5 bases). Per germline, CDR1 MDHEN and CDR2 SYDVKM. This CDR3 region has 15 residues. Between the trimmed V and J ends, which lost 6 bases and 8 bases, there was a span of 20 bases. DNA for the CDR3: TGTGCCAGCAGGCCCGCGGAGAGGGTGCGGGATGAGCAGTTCTTC. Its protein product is CASRPAERVRDEQFF. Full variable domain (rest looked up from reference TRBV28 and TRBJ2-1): DVKVTQSSRYLVKRTGEKVFLECVQDMDHENMFWYRQDPGLGLRLIYFSYDVKMKEKGDIPEGYSVSREKKERFSLILESASTNQTSMYLCASRPAERVRDEQFFGPGTRLTVL.

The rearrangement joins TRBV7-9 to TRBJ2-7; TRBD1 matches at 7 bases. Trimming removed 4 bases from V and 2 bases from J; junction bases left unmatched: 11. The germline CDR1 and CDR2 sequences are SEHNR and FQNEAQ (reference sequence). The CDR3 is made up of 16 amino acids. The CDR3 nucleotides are TGTGCCAGCAGCTCAGGACCTGACAGGGTCCCCTACGAGCAGTACTTC. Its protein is CASSSGPDRVPYEQYF.

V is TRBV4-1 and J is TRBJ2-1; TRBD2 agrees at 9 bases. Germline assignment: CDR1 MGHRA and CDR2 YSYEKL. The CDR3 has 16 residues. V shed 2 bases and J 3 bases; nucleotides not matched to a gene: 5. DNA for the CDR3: TGCGCCAGCAGCCAATTGAAGACTAGCGGCTACAATGAGCAGTTCTTC. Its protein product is CASSQLKTSGYNEQFF.

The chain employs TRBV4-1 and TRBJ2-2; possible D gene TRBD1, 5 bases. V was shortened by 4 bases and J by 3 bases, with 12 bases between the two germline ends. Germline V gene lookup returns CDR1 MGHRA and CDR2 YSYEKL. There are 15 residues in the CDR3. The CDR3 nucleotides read TGCGCCAGCAGCCTTTTGGACATAGACACCGGGGAGCTGTTTTTT. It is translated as CASSLLDIDTGELFF.

The CDR3 sequence is CASKPDFSYEQYF. The DNA of the CDR3 is TGTGCCAGCAAGCCGGACTTCTCCTACGAGCAGTACTTC. J is TRBJ2-7 and V is TRBV6-6; weak D call: TRBD2 (5 bases). The CDR3 contains 13 residues. CDR1 is MNHNY and CDR2 is SVGAGI in the germline V gene (reference sequence). V lost 7 bases and J lost 0, with 10 bases in between.

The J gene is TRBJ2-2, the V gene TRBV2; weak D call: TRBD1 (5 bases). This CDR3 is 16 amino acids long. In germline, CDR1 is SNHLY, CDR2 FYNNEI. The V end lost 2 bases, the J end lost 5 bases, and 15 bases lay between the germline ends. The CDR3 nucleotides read TGTGCCAGCAGTGAAAACGGCAGGGTTTGGACCGGGGAGCTGTTTTTT. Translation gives CASSENGRVWTGELFF.

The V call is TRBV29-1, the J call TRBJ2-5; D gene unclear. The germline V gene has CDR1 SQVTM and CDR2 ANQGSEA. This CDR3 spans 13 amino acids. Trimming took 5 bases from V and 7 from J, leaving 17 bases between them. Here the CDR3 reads CSVPPGFKTTQYF. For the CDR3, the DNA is TGCAGCGTTCCCCCCGGCTTCAAGACGACCCAGTACTTC.

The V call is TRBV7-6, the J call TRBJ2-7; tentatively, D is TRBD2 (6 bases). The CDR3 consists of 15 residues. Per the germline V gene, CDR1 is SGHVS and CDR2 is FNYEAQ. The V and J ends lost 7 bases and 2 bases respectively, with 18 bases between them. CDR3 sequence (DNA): TGTGCCAGCACTATAGCGGCGGATGGACCCTACGAGCAGTACTTC. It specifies CASTIAADGPYEQYF.

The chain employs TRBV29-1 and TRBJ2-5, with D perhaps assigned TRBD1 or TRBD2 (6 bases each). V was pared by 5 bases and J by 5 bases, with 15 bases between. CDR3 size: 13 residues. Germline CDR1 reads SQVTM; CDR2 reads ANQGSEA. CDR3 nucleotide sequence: TGCAGCGTTCGACTGGGGGCGGGGGAGACCCAGTACTTC. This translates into CSVRLGAGETQYF.

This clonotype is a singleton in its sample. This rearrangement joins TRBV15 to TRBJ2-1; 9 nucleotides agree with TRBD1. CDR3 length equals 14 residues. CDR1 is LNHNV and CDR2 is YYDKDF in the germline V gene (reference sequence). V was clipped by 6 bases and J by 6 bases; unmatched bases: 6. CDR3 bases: TGTGCCACCAGGGGGACAGGGTCTGGCAATGAGCAGTTCTTC. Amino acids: CATRGTGSGNEQFF.

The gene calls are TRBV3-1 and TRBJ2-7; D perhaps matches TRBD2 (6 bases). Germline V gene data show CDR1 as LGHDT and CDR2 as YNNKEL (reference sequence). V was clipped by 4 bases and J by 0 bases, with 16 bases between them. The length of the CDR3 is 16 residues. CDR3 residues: CASSRAGLSSSYEQYF. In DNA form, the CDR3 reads TGTGCCAGCAGCCGCGCGGGACTGTCGAGCTCCTACGAGCAGTACTTC.

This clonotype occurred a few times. CDR3 loop: CASSYTDRAETQYF. The CDR3 DNA is TGTGCCAGCAGTTACACCGACAGGGCGGAGACCCAGTACTTC. The chain uses TRBV6-5 and TRBJ2-5; TRBD1 aligns across 7 bases. CDR1 MNHEY and CDR2 SVGAGI come from the germline V gene. After removal of 2 bases from V and 5 bases from J, the junction contained 5 bases not matched to a gene. This CDR3 is built from 14 residues.

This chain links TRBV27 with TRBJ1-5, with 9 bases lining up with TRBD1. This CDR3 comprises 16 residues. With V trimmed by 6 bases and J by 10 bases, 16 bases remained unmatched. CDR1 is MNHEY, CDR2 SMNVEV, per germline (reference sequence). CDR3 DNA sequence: TGTGCCAGCAGCCCTTACGACAGGGGGGGGCCTCAACCCCAGCATTTT. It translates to CASSPYDRGGPQPQHF.